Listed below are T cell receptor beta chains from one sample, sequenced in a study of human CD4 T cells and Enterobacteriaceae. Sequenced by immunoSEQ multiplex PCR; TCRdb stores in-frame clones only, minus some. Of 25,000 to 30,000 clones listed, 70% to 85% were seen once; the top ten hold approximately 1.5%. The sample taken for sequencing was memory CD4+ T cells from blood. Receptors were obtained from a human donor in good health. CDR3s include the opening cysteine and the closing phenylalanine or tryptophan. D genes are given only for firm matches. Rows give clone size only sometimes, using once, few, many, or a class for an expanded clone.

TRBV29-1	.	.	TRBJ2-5	CSFRGQWETQYF	TGCAGCTTCCGGGGTCAGTGGGAGACCCAGTACTTC
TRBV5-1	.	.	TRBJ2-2	CASSLAIDTGELFF	TGCGCCAGCAGCTTGGCCATCGACACCGGGGAGCTGTTTTTT
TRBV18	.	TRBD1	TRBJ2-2	CASLAGTANTGELFF	TGTGCCAGCTTGGCCGGGACAGCGAACACCGGGGAGCTGTTTTTT
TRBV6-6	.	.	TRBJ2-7	CASSRGQMTSYEQYF	TGTGCCAGCAGCCGCGGACAGATGACTTCCTACGAGCAGTACTTC
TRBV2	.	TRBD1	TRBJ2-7	CASSAGTGGGEQYF	TGTGCCAGCAGTGCCGGGACAGGGGGCGGCGAGCAGTACTTC
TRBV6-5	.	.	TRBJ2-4	CASSYHGTSAKNIQYF	TGTGCCAGCAGTTACCACGGGACATCCGCCAAAAACATTCAGTACTTC
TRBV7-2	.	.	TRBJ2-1	CASTETAYYNEQFF	TGTGCCAGCACCGAGACAGCGTACTACAATGAGCAGTTCTTC
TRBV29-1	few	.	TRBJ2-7	CSVGGRSSSYEQYF	TGCAGCGTCGGCGGACGGTCCTCGTCCTACGAGCAGTACTTC
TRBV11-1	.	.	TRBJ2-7	CASSSLTFSEQYF	TGTGCCAGCAGCTCGCTCACCTTCTCCGAGCAGTACTTC
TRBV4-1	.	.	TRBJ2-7	CASSQEGLVSEQYF	TGCGCCAGCAGCCAAGAGGGACTGGTATCCGAGCAGTACTTC
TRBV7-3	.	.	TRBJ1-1	CASSLMPGINTEAFF	TGTGCCAGCAGCTTAATGCCAGGGATAAACACTGAAGCTTTCTTT
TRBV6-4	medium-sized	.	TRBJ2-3	CASSFEAGSTDTQYF	TGTGCCAGCAGTTTCGAGGCAGGCAGCACAGATACGCAGTATTTT
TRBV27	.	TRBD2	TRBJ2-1	CASSSAGDSYNEQFF	TGTGCCAGCAGTTCAGCGGGAGACTCTTACAATGAGCAGTTCTTC
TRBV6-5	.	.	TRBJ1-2	CASSYSRASNYGYTF	TGTGCCAGCAGTTACTCCAGGGCCTCTAACTATGGCTACACCTTC
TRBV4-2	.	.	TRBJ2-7	CASSQDHTGSSSGQYF	TGTGCCAGCAGCCAAGATCATACCGGGTCCTCTTCGGGGCAGTACTTC
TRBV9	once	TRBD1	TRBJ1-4	CASSRTGYLEKLFF	TGTGCCAGCAGCAGGACAGGGTATCTTGAAAAACTGTTTTTT